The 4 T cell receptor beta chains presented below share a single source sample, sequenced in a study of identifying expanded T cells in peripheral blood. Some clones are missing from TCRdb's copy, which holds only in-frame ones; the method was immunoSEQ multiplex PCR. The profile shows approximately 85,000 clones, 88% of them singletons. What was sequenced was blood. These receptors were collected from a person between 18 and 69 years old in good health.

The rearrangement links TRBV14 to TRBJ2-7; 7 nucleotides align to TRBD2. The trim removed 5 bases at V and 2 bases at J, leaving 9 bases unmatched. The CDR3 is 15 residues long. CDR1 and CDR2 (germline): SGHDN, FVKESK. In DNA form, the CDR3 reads TGTGCCAGCAGCTGGGGCGGGGGAGGTCCCTACGAGCAGTACTTC. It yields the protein CASSWGGGGPYEQYF.

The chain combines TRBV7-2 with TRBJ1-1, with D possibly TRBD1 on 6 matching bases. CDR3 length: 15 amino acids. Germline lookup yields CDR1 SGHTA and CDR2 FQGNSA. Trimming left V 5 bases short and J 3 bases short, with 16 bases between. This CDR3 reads CASSRPPQGYTEAFF. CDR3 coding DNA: TGTGCCAGCAGCCGTCCCCCACAGGGATACACTGAAGCTTTCTTT.

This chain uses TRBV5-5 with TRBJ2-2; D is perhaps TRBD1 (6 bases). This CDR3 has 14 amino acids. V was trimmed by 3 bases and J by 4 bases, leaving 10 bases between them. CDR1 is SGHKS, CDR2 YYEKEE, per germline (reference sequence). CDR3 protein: CASSSGVPTGELFF. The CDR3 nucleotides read TGTGCCAGCAGCTCAGGGGTTCCCACCGGGGAGCTGTTTTTT.

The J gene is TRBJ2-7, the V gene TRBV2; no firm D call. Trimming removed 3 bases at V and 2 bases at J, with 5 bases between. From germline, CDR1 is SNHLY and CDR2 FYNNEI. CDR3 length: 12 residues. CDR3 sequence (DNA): TGTGCCAGCAGTGACGCCCCCTACGAGCAGTACTTC. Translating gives CASSDAPYEQYF.